The source of this TCR beta chain is a study of blood T cell repertoires in COVID-19. Study in general: The United States, Italy and Spain were the sources of the acute and convalescent COVID-19 samples. Sources were T cells, B-cell-depleted T cells, or PBMCs; the material itself was cDNA or gDNA.

In the original analysis: Reference gene primer amplification gave estimated nucleated cell counts. Here immunoSEQ multiplex PCR was the method, and the copy in TCRdb shows in-frame clones only, minus some. V and J calls and clone size are given by that table; D and trimming were obtained from the DNA. Of roughly 87,000 clones listed, 86% were seen once; the top ten hold 25%. The source material was peripheral blood. This TCR was sampled from a human donor in a cohort sampled during active COVID-19.

The CDR3, as DNA: TGTGCCAGCAGCCCGCTAGCGGCTAGCACAGATACGCAGTATTTT. Protein product: CASSPLAASTDTQYF. This rearrangement joins TRBV11-2 to TRBJ2-3, with 7 bases lining up with TRBD2. Germline-derived CDR1 and CDR2 are SGHAT and FQNNGV. Trimming took 5 bases from V and 0 from J; bases not matched to a gene: 5. The CDR3 covers 15 residues.